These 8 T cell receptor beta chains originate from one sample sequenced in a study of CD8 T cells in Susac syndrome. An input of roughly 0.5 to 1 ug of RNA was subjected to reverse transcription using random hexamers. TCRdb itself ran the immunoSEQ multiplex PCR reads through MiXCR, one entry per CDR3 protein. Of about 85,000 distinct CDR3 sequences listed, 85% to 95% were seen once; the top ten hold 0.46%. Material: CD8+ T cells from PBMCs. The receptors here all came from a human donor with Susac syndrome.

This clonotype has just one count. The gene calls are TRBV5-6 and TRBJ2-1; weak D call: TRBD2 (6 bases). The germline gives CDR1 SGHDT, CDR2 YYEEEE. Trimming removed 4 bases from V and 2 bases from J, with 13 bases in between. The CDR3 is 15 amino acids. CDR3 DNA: TGTGCCAGCAGCCTGTGGACTACCCCCTACAATGAGCAGTTCTTC. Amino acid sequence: CASSLWTTPYNEQFF.

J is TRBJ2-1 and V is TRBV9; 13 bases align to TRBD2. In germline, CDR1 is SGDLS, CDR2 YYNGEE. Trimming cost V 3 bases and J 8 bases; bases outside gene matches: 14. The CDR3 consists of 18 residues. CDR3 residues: CASSDGTSGEFYPDEQFF. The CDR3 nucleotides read TGTGCCAGCAGCGACGGGACTAGCGGGGAGTTTTATCCCGATGAGCAGTTCTTC.

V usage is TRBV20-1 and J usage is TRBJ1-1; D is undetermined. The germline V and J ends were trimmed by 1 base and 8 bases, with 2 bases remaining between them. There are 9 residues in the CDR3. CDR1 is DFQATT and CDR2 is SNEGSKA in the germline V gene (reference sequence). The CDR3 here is CSARGEAFF. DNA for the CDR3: TGCAGTGCTAGAGGGGAAGCTTTCTTT.

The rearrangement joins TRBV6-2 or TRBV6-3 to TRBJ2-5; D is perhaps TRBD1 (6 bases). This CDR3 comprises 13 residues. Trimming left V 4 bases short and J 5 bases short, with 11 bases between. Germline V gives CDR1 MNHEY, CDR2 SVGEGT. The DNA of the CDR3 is TGTGCCAGCAGTTTTACAGGGTTGGAGACCCAGTACTTC. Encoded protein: CASSFTGLETQYF.

The CDR3 here is CSVEGQIYNEQFF. In DNA, the CDR3 is TGCAGCGTTGAGGGACAGATCTACAATGAGCAGTTCTTC. The chain uses TRBV29-1 and TRBJ2-1; TRBD1 matches at 7 bases. J was trimmed by 3 bases and V by 3 bases; bases with no gene match: 2. This CDR3 is 13 amino acids long. Germline V CDR1 and CDR2: SQVTM, ANQGSEA.

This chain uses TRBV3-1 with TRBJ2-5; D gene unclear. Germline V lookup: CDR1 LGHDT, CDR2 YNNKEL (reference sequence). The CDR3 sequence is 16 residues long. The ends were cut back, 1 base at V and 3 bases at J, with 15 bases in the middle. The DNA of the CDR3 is TGTGCCAGCAGCCAAGGACCCGCTTATGGGGAAGAGACCCAGTACTTC. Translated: CASSQGPAYGEETQYF.

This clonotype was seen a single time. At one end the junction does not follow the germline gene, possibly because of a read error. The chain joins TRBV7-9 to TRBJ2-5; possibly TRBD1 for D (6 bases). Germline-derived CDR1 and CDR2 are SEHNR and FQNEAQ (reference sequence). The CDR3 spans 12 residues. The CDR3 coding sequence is TGCAGGACCGGTGGGACACAAGAGACCCAGTACTTC. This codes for CRTGGTQETQYF.

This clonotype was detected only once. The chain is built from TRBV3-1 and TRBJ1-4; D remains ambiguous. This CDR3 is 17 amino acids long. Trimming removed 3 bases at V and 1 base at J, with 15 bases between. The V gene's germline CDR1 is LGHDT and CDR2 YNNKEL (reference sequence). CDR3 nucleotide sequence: TGTGCCAGCAGCCACCCGACCGACGGCGTAACTAATGAAAAACTGTTTTTT. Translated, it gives CASSHPTDGVTNEKLFF.